A single sample gave rise to the 31 T cell receptor beta chains below, sequenced in a study of shared clonotypes between healthy human individuals. Sequenced by immunoSEQ multiplex PCR; TCRdb stores in-frame clones only, minus some. Of around 690,000 clones listed, 80% to 95% are singletons. Sequenced material: memory CD8+ T cells from PBMCs. Subset specified: CD45RO+ cells pooled with CCR7-negative TemRA cells. The source is a man aged 18 to 29 in good health. Some clones in this sample may be carry-over from other donors' samples.

The chain employs TRBV5-4 and TRBJ2-1; 10 bases fit TRBD2. The CDR3 length is 12 residues. The germline gives CDR1 SGHNT, CDR2 YYREEE (reference sequence). V lost 3 bases to trimming and J lost 15 bases; unmatched junction nucleotides: 6. CDR3 in DNA: TGTGCCAGCAGCTACCTAGCGGGAGTACGGTTCTTC. Translation gives CASSYLAGVRFF.

This chain uses TRBV27 with TRBJ2-7; TRBD1 matches at 8 bases. The CDR3 loop spans 13 amino acids. V shed 9 bases and J 4 bases; nucleotides not matched to a gene: 8. CDR1 is MNHEY, CDR2 SMNVEV, per germline (reference sequence). The CDR3 nucleotides are TGTGCCAGTGGACAGGGCAGGGGGTACGAGCAGTACTTC. Translation gives CASGQGRGYEQYF.

The chain employs TRBV27 and TRBJ2-1, with D maybe TRBD2 (6 bases). The V gene lost 3 bases and the J gene lost 9 bases, with 24 bases spanning the gap. The CDR3 sequence is 17 residues long. Germline V gene lookup returns CDR1 MNHEY and CDR2 SMNVEV (reference sequence). In nucleotides, the CDR3 is TGTGCCAGCAGTTTGCCGCAGAAGCGGGCTCCATTTAGTGAGCAGTTCTTC. Protein: CASSLPQKRAPFSEQFF.

The chain is built from TRBV30 and TRBJ1-1; the D gene is possibly TRBD1 (6 bases). The germline V gene encodes CDR1 GTSNPN and CDR2 SVGIG (reference sequence). V was shortened by 1 base and J by 7 bases, with 7 bases between the two germline ends. The CDR3 sequence is 11 residues long. The CDR3 sequence: CAWSAGHEAFF. The CDR3 nucleotides are TGTGCCTGGAGTGCGGGACATGAAGCTTTCTTT.

This clone has only one observation. This chain links TRBV19 with TRBJ2-1; D is possibly TRBD2 (5 bases). V lost 6 bases, J lost 0 bases, and 12 bases lay in between. The CDR3 is made up of 15 amino acids. Germline assignment: CDR1 LNHDA and CDR2 SQIVND (reference sequence). This chain's CDR3 is CASSLERSSYNEQFF. Here the CDR3 DNA reads TGTGCCAGTAGCCTGGAGCGGAGCTCCTACAATGAGCAGTTCTTC.

The chain joins TRBV30 to TRBJ2-3, with D unclear. The CDR3 is 12 amino acids. Trimming stripped 0 bases from V and 5 bases from J, with 6 bases between. The germline V gene has CDR1 GTSNPN and CDR2 SVGIG (reference sequence). CDR3: CAWSVMEDTQYF. Written as DNA, the CDR3 is TGTGCCTGGAGTGTTATGGAAGATACGCAGTATTTT.

With regard to this clone: A junction end diverges from the germline sequence, so it may reflect a read error. The V and J genes are TRBV5-8 and TRBJ2-7; no clear D gene. Looked up from germline, CDR1 is SGHTS and CDR2 is YDEGEE. The CDR3 is made up of 13 amino acids. CDR3 DNA sequence: TGTGCCAGCAGCTTTTGGTCTTCCTACGAGCGGTACTTC. Its translation is CASSFWSSYERYF.

This clone was counted between two and nine times. J is TRBJ2-7 and V is TRBV10-3; D may be TRBD1 (6 bases). Germline V gives CDR1 ENHRY, CDR2 SYGVKD. CDR3 length equals 13 residues. With 4 bases removed from V and 0 bases from J, the gap between germline ends came to 7 bases. The CDR3 DNA reads TGTGCCATCAGTGGGGGACACTCCTACGAGCAGTACTTC. It encodes CAISGGHSYEQYF.

As to this clone: The same CDR3 arises from other DNA sequences in this sample as well. This chain joins TRBV9 and TRBJ2-3; D unclear. This CDR3 has 12 residues. The V gene's germline CDR1 is SGDLS and CDR2 YYNGEE. V was pared by 2 bases and J by 0 bases, with 1 base between. This chain's CDR3 is CASSVSTDTQYF. The DNA for the CDR3 is TGTGCCAGCAGCGTCAGCACAGATACGCAGTATTTT.

V is TRBV10-3 and J is TRBJ2-1, with D tentatively TRBD2 (5 bases). V lost 6 bases and J lost 3, with 9 bases in between. Looked up from germline, CDR1 is ENHRY and CDR2 is SYGVKD. This CDR3 has 13 amino acids. This chain's CDR3 is CAISGLDYNEQFF. As DNA, the CDR3 is TGTGCCATCAGCGGACTGGACTACAATGAGCAGTTCTTC.

The chain joins TRBV27 to TRBJ2-1; 9 nucleotides match TRBD1. The J segment lost 7 bases and the V segment lost 5 bases, leaving 3 bases of the junction unmatched. CDR3 length equals 13 residues. CDR1 and CDR2 from the germline V gene are MNHEY and SMNVEV (reference sequence). For the CDR3, the DNA is TGTGCCAGCAGTATGACAGGGGGGAATGAGCAGTTCTTC. It translates to CASSMTGGNEQFF.

With regard to this clone: The junction does not match germline at one end; this may be a read error. The genes are TRBV28 and TRBJ2-7; the match to TRBD1 covers 9 bases. CDR1 is MDHEN and CDR2 is SYDVKM in the germline V gene. The CDR3 contains 15 residues. CDR3 protein: CASSLGTGPSNEQYF. The DNA of the CDR3 is TGTGCCAGCAGTTTGGGGACAGGGCCCTCCAACGAGCAGTACTTC.

The V and J genes are TRBV7-9 and TRBJ1-2; unclear D gene. Per germline, CDR1 SEHNR and CDR2 FQNEAQ (reference sequence). The CDR3 has 13 residues. V lost 1 base, J lost 4 bases, and 7 bases lay in between. The CDR3 region has the DNA TGTGCCAGCAGCTTAGGCCGGCTCTATGGCTACACCTTC. It yields the protein CASSLGRLYGYTF. The variable domain in full, completed from reference TRBV7-9 and TRBJ1-2, reads DTGVSQNPRHKITKRGQNVTFRCDPISEHNRLYWYRQTLGQGPEFLTYFQNEAQLEKSRLLSDRFSAERPKGSFSTLEIQRTEQGDSAMYLCASSLGRLYGYTFGSGTRLTVV.

V is TRBV30 and J is TRBJ1-5; D not resolved. Germline CDR1 and CDR2: GTSNPN and SVGIG (reference sequence). Trimming removed 1 base at V and 5 bases at J, with 12 bases between. The CDR3 is 14 residues long. In DNA form, the CDR3 reads TGTGCCTGGAGTGCCTCAAATGTCCATCAGCCCCAGCATTTT. It specifies CAWSASNVHQPQHF.

The rearrangement links TRBV5-1 to TRBJ2-5; tentative D call: TRBD2 (6 bases). The V end was cut by 4 bases, the J end by 5 bases, with 12 bases between. The V gene's germline CDR1 is SGHRS and CDR2 YFSETQ. The CDR3 runs to 13 residues. In DNA, the CDR3 is TGCGCCAGCAGCCAAAGGGACTCGGAGACCCAGTACTTC. This translates into CASSQRDSETQYF.

At least ten counts were recorded for this clone. The chain uses TRBV11-1 and TRBJ1-5; D is possibly TRBD1 (5 bases). There are 15 residues in the CDR3. The germline gives CDR1 SGHAT, CDR2 FQDESV (reference sequence). The ends were cut back, 4 bases at V and 2 bases at J, with 12 bases in the middle. In DNA, the CDR3 is TGTGCCAGCAGCTCAGGATGGGGCGGCAATCAGCCCCAGCATTTT. Translated: CASSSGWGGNQPQHF.

The genes are TRBV11-2 and TRBJ2-3, with 11 bases matching TRBD1. The CDR3 is 14 amino acids. Germline V gene data show CDR1 as SGHAT and CDR2 as FQNNGV. With 2 bases clipped from V and 6 bases from J, the junction kept 1 base outside the gene matches. CDR3 nucleotides: TGTGCCAGCAGCTTACGGGACAGGGGGGATACGCAGTATTTT. Translating it yields CASSLRDRGDTQYF.

V gene TRBV11-2 combines with J gene TRBJ1-4; TRBD1 matches 12 bases. Trimming removed 1 base from V and 2 bases from J; junction bases left unmatched: 2. The CDR3 has 17 residues. The germline V gene encodes CDR1 SGHAT and CDR2 FQNNGV. The DNA of the CDR3 is TGTGCCAGCAGCTTAGCAGGGACAGGGGGCACTAATGAAAAACTGTTTTTT. This gives the protein CASSLAGTGGTNEKLFF.

The chain uses TRBV7-8 and TRBJ1-1; D is unresolved. The germline V gene encodes CDR1 SGHVS and CDR2 FQNEAQ. CDR3 length: 15 amino acids. Between the trimmed V and J ends, which lost 0 bases and 0 bases, there was a span of 8 bases. The CDR3 is CASSLARLMNTEAFF. The CDR3 DNA reads TGTGCCAGCAGCTTAGCCCGGTTAATGAACACTGAAGCTTTCTTT. Variable domain in full (rest from reference TRBV7-8 and TRBJ1-1): GAGVSQSPRYKVAKRGQDVALRCDPISGHVSLFWYQQALGQGPEFLTYFQNEAQLDKSGLPSDRFFAERPEGSVSTLKIQRTQQEDSAVYLCASSLARLMNTEAFFGQGTRLTVV.

The gene calls are TRBV7-9 and TRBJ2-3; the match to TRBD2 covers 9 bases. The CDR3 is made up of 19 amino acids. Germline V CDR1 and CDR2: SEHNR, FQNEAQ (reference sequence). Losses at the gene ends were 6 bases for V and 0 bases for J; bases not matched to a gene: 16. CDR3 sequence: CASRYLLGGRARSTDTQYF. CDR3 in DNA: TGTGCCAGCAGGTACCTGCTGGGCGGGAGGGCCCGTAGCACAGATACGCAGTATTTT.

The chain employs TRBV5-1 and TRBJ2-7; 9 bases map to TRBD2. CDR3 length equals 12 residues. The V segment lost 5 bases and the J segment 5 bases; nucleotides outside the gene matches: 2. Germline values: CDR1 SGHRS, CDR2 YFSETQ. Here the CDR3 reads CASRIAGDEQYF. The CDR3 DNA follows: TGCGCCAGCAGGATAGCGGGAGACGAGCAGTACTTC.

The gene calls are TRBV27 and TRBJ1-2, with 7 bases aligning to TRBD1. Per the germline V gene, CDR1 is MNHEY and CDR2 is SMNVEV (reference sequence). The CDR3 has 15 residues. Trimming at V came to 4 bases and at J to 3 bases, leaving 8 bases not matched to a gene. CDR3 sequence reads: CASSSQGSGDYGYTF. DNA of the CDR3: TGTGCCAGCAGTTCACAGGGGTCCGGAGACTATGGCTACACCTTC.

The chain links TRBV19 to TRBJ2-7; no definite D call. This CDR3 is 13 amino acids long. V lost 1 base to trimming and J lost 1 base, with 5 bases between them. Germline V gene sequence: CDR1 LNHDA, CDR2 SQIVND (reference sequence). The CDR3 region is CASSIAESYEQYF. CDR3 nucleotides: TGTGCCAGTAGTATAGCAGAATCCTACGAGCAGTACTTC.

The chain links TRBV19 to TRBJ2-5; D uncertain. With 3 bases removed from V and 5 bases from J, the gap between germline ends came to 10 bases. This CDR3 is built from 13 residues. Germline V gene lookup returns CDR1 LNHDA and CDR2 SQIVND (reference sequence). The CDR3 nucleotides read TGTGCCAGTAGTATTCCAGGATGGGAGACCCAGTACTTC. Translated, it gives CASSIPGWETQYF.

CDR3 in amino acids: CASSPGRKAPQHF. Here the CDR3 DNA reads TGTGCCAGCAGCCCCGGCAGGAAAGCGCCCCAGCATTTT. V is TRBV14 and J is TRBJ1-5; D call uncertain. Germline V gene data show CDR1 as SGHDN and CDR2 as FVKESK. Trimming removed 4 bases at V and 9 bases at J, with 13 bases between. This CDR3 is built from 13 residues.

The chain employs TRBV10-3 and TRBJ1-4, with D uncertain. The V end lost 0 bases, the J end lost 12 bases, and 8 bases lay between the germline ends. CDR1 is ENHRY and CDR2 is SYGVKD in the germline V gene. This CDR3 contains 12 residues. As DNA, the CDR3 is TGTGCCATCAGTGAGTCGACCATCGAACTGTTTTTT. Protein sequence: CAISESTIELFF.

J is TRBJ1-2 and V is TRBV5-6; D gene ambiguous. CDR3 size: 14 residues. Germline-derived CDR1 and CDR2 are SGHDT and YYEEEE. V shed 3 bases and J shed 4 bases, with 13 bases lying between them. The CDR3 nucleotides read TGTGCCAGCAGCTCCCAGCTACCTTTCTATGGCTACACCTTC. It is translated as CASSSQLPFYGYTF. The whole variable domain, remainder taken from reference TRBV5-6 and TRBJ1-2, is DAGVTQSPTHLIKTRGQQVTLRCSPKSGHDTVSWYQQALGQGPQFIFQYYEEEERQRGNFPDRFSGHQFPNYSSELNVNALLLGDSALYLCASSSQLPFYGYTFGSGTRLTVV.

The chain links TRBV27 to TRBJ1-5, with no clear D. The CDR3 totals 13 residues. The germline V gene encodes CDR1 MNHEY and CDR2 SMNVEV (reference sequence). V lost 5 bases, J lost 9 bases, and 14 bases lay in between. As DNA, the CDR3 is TGTGCCAGCAGTCTCATTGCCCCGGGGCCCCAGCATTTT. Its translation: CASSLIAPGPQHF.

The chain recombines TRBV6-6 with TRBJ2-2; the D gene is possibly TRBD2 (6 bases). Trimming stripped 4 bases from V and 4 bases from J, with 13 bases between. Per the germline V gene, CDR1 is MNHNY and CDR2 is SVGAGI (reference sequence). The CDR3 runs to 15 residues. The CDR3 is CASSSGRDSTGELFF. The CDR3 bases are TGTGCCAGCAGTTCTGGGCGGGATAGCACCGGGGAGCTGTTTTTT.

The rearrangement links TRBV2 to TRBJ2-7, with TRBD1 matching 9 bases. CDR1 is SNHLY, CDR2 FYNNEI, per germline. The V and J ends lost 9 bases and 1 base, in that order; junction bases with no gene match: 7. This CDR3 spans 14 amino acids. CDR3 residues: CAREGDRESYEQYF. The CDR3 DNA follows: TGTGCCAGGGAGGGGGACAGGGAATCCTACGAGCAGTACTTC. Full variable domain (remainder filled in from reference TRBV2 and TRBJ2-7): EPEVTQTPSHQVTQMGQEVILRCVPISNHLYFYWYRQILGQKVEFLVSFYNNEISEKSEIFDDQFSVERPDGSNFTLKIRSTKLEDSAMYFCAREGDRESYEQYFGPGTRLTVT.

J is TRBJ1-2 and V is TRBV10-3; TRBD1 agrees at 7 bases. Germline V gene sequence: CDR1 ENHRY, CDR2 SYGVKD. V lost 5 bases and J lost 1; bases outside the gene matches: 1. The CDR3 runs 13 residues. The CDR3 is CAISWDSNYGYTF. The CDR3 DNA is TGTGCCATCAGTTGGGACAGTAACTATGGCTACACCTTC.